The text below deals with one TCR beta chain. Its specificity is unknown. The germline CDR1 and CDR2 sequences are KGHSH and LQKENI. Trimming pared 3 bases from V and 0 bases from J, leaving 8 bases between. This CDR3 comprises 14 residues. Assay: immunoSEQ multiplex PCR; the TCRdb copy retains only in-frame clones and omits some. The profile shows roughly 680,000 clones, roughly 72% of them singletons. This record comes from a study of shared clonotypes between healthy human individuals. Regarding the study as a whole: At large depth, rarefaction still showed sorted-subset sequencing to be incomplete.

The chain links TRBV18 to TRBJ2-5; D remains ambiguous. Material: memory CD4+ T cells sorted from blood. Described subset: CD45RA-negative fraction. This receptor was identified in a woman in her twenties or thirties in good health. The DNA of the CDR3 is TGTGCCAGCTCACCGGTCGAGTACCAAGAGACCCAGTACTTC. Amino acid sequence: CASSPVEYQETQYF. Looking up the rest from reference TRBV18 and TRBJ2-5 gives the full variable domain: NAGVMQNPRHLVRRRGQEARLRCSPMKGHSHVYWYRQLPEEGLKFMVYLQKENIIDESGMPKERFSAEFPKEGPSILRIQQVVRGDSAAYFCASSPVEYQETQYFGPGTRLLVL.